This T cell receptor (beta chain) was sequenced for a study of blood T cell repertoires in COVID-19. Study at large: The United States, Italy and Spain were the sources of the acute and convalescent COVID-19 samples. PBMCs, B-cell-depleted T cells, or T cells were the source of the cDNA or gDNA that made up the material.

The CDR3 length is 13 residues. Germline CDR1 is SGHNT and CDR2 is YYREEE (reference sequence). J gave up 3 bases and V 4 bases, and 3 bases lay outside the gene matches. Per the original methods: Quantification of nucleated cells was approximated via reference gene primer amplification. Sequencing was performed with immunoSEQ multiplex PCR; in TCRdb, only in-frame clones are kept and a portion is missing. From that table come the V and J calls and clone size; the DNA was used to work out D and trimming. The sample consists of approximately 190,000 clones, about 80% of them appearing once. Sequenced material: peripheral blood. V is TRBV5-4 and J is TRBJ1-2; 7 bases are a match to TRBD1. The TCR comes from a human donor with acute or convalescent COVID-19. The donor label of this sample is uncertain. CDR3 nucleotide sequence: TGTGCCAGCAGCCGAGGGACAGACTATGGCTACACCTTC. It is translated as CASSRGTDYGYTF.